This T cell receptor beta chain was sequenced for a study of cytotoxic CD8 clonotypes in ibrutinib-treated CLL. Study-wide context: Response samples were drawn at a median of about eleven months of treatment, range 6 to 36.

Remarks on this clone: Its antigen is still unknown.

This CDR3 comprises 15 residues. Trimming left V 2 bases short and J 0 bases short, with 9 bases between. Germline V gene data show CDR1 as SEHNR and CDR2 as FQNEAQ (reference sequence). Only in-frame clones appear in the TCRdb table, and some are missing; sequencing was by immunoSEQ multiplex PCR. Seen here are tens of thousands of clones, under 70% observed once, and the top ten hold about 5.7%. Notes on the study in general: Public clonotypes proved infrequent, and on treatment they shrank or remained steady.

Source: PBMCs, taken after 12 months of ibrutinib treatment. This chain uses TRBV7-9 with TRBJ2-3, with unresolved D. The sequence was collected from a human donor with chronic lymphocytic leukemia. CDR3 residues: CASSLRAASTDTQYF. The CDR3 coding sequence is TGTGCCAGCAGCTTAAGGGCGGCTAGCACAGATACGCAGTATTTT.